The 18 T cell receptor beta chains reported below all come from one sample, sequenced in a study of blood T cell repertoires in COVID-19. Produced via immunoSEQ multiplex PCR; TCRdb's table is partial and in-frame only. The sample contains approximately 71,000 clones, about nine tenths of which appear only once. The specimen sequenced was peripheral blood. All receptors derive from a woman younger than 35 with acute or convalescent COVID-19.

V is TRBV15 and J is TRBJ2-3; tentative D call: TRBD2 (5 bases). Germline V gives CDR1 LNHNV, CDR2 YYDKDF (reference sequence). The V gene lost 1 base and the J gene lost 2 bases, with 10 bases spanning the gap. The length of the CDR3 is 15 residues. CDR3 sequence (DNA): TGTGCCACCAGCAGAGTGAAGGGAGTCACAGATACGCAGTATTTT. Encoded protein: CATSRVKGVTDTQYF.

This clone was seen just once. The rearrangement uses TRBV9 and TRBJ2-1; tentatively, D is TRBD2 (7 bases). The germline gives CDR1 SGDLS, CDR2 YYNGEE. The CDR3 is made up of 17 amino acids. Trimming took off 2 bases at V and 4 bases at J, with 19 bases between the two ends. CDR3 residues: CASSVGGALGTYNEQFF. CDR3 nucleotides: TGTGCCAGCAGCGTTGGGGGGGCATTAGGTACATACAATGAGCAGTTCTTC.

The chain couples TRBV5-1 to TRBJ2-1; tentative D call: TRBD2 (5 bases). Per the germline V gene, CDR1 is SGHRS and CDR2 is YFSETQ. CDR3 length: 15 amino acids. The V and J ends lost 4 bases and 4 bases respectively, with 15 bases between them. The CDR3 bases are TGCGCCAGCAGCACCGGGGAGAGTCGATACAATGAGCAGTTCTTC. This sequence encodes CASSTGESRYNEQFF.

This chain joins TRBV5-1 and TRBJ2-6, with D possibly TRBD2 on 5 matching bases. CDR1 and CDR2 (germline): SGHRS, YFSETQ. With 0 bases removed from V and 0 bases from J, the gap between germline ends came to 19 bases. The CDR3 has 20 residues. The DNA of the CDR3 is TGCGCCAGCAGCTTGGCCCCGTTGCGGGCACAATCCTCTGGGGCCAACGTCCTGACTTTC. This gives the protein CASSLAPLRAQSSGANVLTF.

This clone was seen only a few times. The chain recombines TRBV4-3 with TRBJ1-5, with no clear D. Trimming took 0 bases from V and 7 from J, leaving 7 bases between them. This CDR3 has 13 residues. Germline V gene data show CDR1 as LGHNA and CDR2 as YSLEER. CDR3 loop: CASSQEQWQPQHF. The CDR3 DNA reads as TGCGCCAGCAGCCAAGAGCAGTGGCAGCCCCAGCATTTT.

This clone was observed a single time. The chain carries TRBV24-1 and TRBJ2-1, with TRBD2 as a possible D gene (6 bases). Germline V gene lookup returns CDR1 KGHDR and CDR2 SFDVKD. CDR3 length: 11 residues. Trimming removed 5 bases from V and 9 bases from J, with 7 bases in between. DNA for the CDR3: TGTGCCACCAGTGCGCGGGGTGAGCAGTTCTTC. Encoded protein: CATSARGEQFF.

The rearrangement uses TRBV10-3 and TRBJ1-1; tentative D call: TRBD1 (5 bases). V dropped 0 bases and J dropped 5 bases, with 19 bases sitting between them. The CDR3 runs to 17 residues. CDR1 and CDR2 from the germline V gene are ENHRY and SYGVKD. The chain's CDR3 is CAISESRLRGGGTEAFF. In DNA form, the CDR3 reads TGTGCCATCAGTGAGTCCCGGCTTCGCGGGGGGGGTACTGAAGCTTTCTTT.

The chain carries TRBV2 and TRBJ2-1, with 11 nucleotides matching TRBD2. V was clipped by 5 bases and J by 4 bases; unmatched bases: 4. The CDR3 contains 15 residues. Germline V gene data show CDR1 as SNHLY and CDR2 as FYNNEI. The CDR3 DNA is TGTGCCAGCAGTCCCCTAGCGGGGGGTTACAATGAGCAGTTCTTC. It is translated as CASSPLAGGYNEQFF.

The rearrangement joins TRBV2 to TRBJ2-5; 10 bases match TRBD2. This CDR3 is 14 amino acids long. V lost 7 bases and J lost 5; bases outside the gene matches: 7. CDR1 SNHLY and CDR2 FYNNEI come from the germline V gene. The CDR3 region is CASKLAGGGETQYF. The CDR3 bases are TGTGCCAGCAAGTTAGCGGGGGGAGGGGAGACCCAGTACTTC.

As regards this clone: This sample includes further DNA sequences coding for the same CDR3. The V gene is TRBV5-5, the J gene TRBJ1-1; D gene ambiguous. CDR1 and CDR2 (germline): SGHKS, YYEKEE (reference sequence). This CDR3 region has 13 residues. With 2 bases removed from V and 1 base from J, the gap between germline ends came to 6 bases. Here the CDR3 reads CASSFSGNTEAFF. CDR3 coding DNA: TGTGCCAGCAGCTTCTCAGGGAACACTGAAGCTTTCTTT.

This clone was seen more than once but under ten times. The chain recombines TRBV6-2 or TRBV6-3 with TRBJ1-2; 8 bases align to TRBD1. Germline loops: CDR1 MNHEY, CDR2 SVGEGT. This CDR3 has 16 amino acids. J was trimmed by 4 bases and V by 2 bases; bases with no gene match: 9. The chain's CDR3 is CASSYGETGVIYGYTF. The CDR3, as DNA: TGTGCCAGCAGTTACGGCGAGACAGGGGTTATCTATGGCTACACCTTC.

In this sample, this clone turned up a few times. This chain uses TRBV11-2 with TRBJ2-1; 8 bases are a match to TRBD2. In germline, CDR1 is SGHAT, CDR2 FQNNGV. J gave up 7 bases and V 3 bases, and 2 bases lay outside the gene matches. The CDR3 sequence is 13 residues long. CDR3 nucleotides: TGTGCCAGCAGCTTGGGACTAGTAAATGAGCAGTTCTTC. It codes for CASSLGLVNEQFF.

The V call is TRBV6-5, the J call TRBJ2-3, with 7 bases aligning to TRBD2. V shed 7 bases and J 3 bases; nucleotides not matched to a gene: 7. The CDR3 is made up of 14 amino acids. Germline CDR1 and CDR2: MNHEY and SVGAGI. CDR3: CASTRTRRTDTQYF. The CDR3, as DNA: TGTGCCAGCACCCGGACTAGAAGGACAGATACGCAGTATTTT.

The chain recombines TRBV2 with TRBJ1-5; D perhaps matches TRBD1 (6 bases). V lost 7 bases and J 4 bases, leaving 23 bases between the germline ends. This CDR3 spans 17 amino acids. Germline values: CDR1 SNHLY, CDR2 FYNNEI. The CDR3 loop is CASIDYRQDPRNQPQHF. Written as DNA, the CDR3 is TGTGCCAGCATCGACTACCGACAGGACCCTCGAAATCAGCCCCAGCATTTT.

This clone was observed once. The rearrangement joins TRBV6-4 to TRBJ1-5, with D hard to call. The germline V gene encodes CDR1 MRHNA and CDR2 SNTAGT. Trimming removed 0 bases from V and 0 bases from J, with 9 bases in between. The CDR3 has 16 amino acids. The CDR3 DNA is TGTGCCAGCAGTGACTCGAGACACGATAGCAATCAGCCCCAGCATTTT. It is translated as CASSDSRHDSNQPQHF.

The gene calls are TRBV6-5 and TRBJ1-2; 7 nucleotides align to TRBD1. CDR3 length: 14 amino acids. Germline trimming cut 8 bases from V and 4 bases from J; bases unmatched to any gene: 10. CDR1 and CDR2 (germline): MNHEY, SVGAGI. CDR3 sequence (DNA): TGTGCCAGCTCACACAGGGGCGAGGGCTATGGCTACACCTTC. Translation gives CASSHRGEGYGYTF.

The chain employs TRBV27 and TRBJ1-4, with 9 bases that match TRBD1. Germline lookup yields CDR1 MNHEY and CDR2 SMNVEV (reference sequence). After removal of 4 bases from V and 7 bases from J, the junction contained 10 bases not matched to a gene. The CDR3 runs to 16 residues. CDR3 nucleotide sequence: TGTGCCAGCAGTTCCCACTCCGGGACAGGGCGTGAAAAACTGTTTTTT. Amino acid sequence: CASSSHSGTGREKLFF.

The chain is built from TRBV27 and TRBJ2-3, with 8 bases lining up with TRBD2. The CDR3 spans 17 residues. Germline V gene lookup returns CDR1 MNHEY and CDR2 SMNVEV (reference sequence). The J segment lost 5 bases and the V segment lost 8 bases, leaving 18 bases of the junction unmatched. CDR3 DNA sequence: TGTGCCAGCGGTACGGGGGGGACCGGGAGACGGGGAGATACGCAGTATTTT. Protein: CASGTGGTGRRGDTQYF.